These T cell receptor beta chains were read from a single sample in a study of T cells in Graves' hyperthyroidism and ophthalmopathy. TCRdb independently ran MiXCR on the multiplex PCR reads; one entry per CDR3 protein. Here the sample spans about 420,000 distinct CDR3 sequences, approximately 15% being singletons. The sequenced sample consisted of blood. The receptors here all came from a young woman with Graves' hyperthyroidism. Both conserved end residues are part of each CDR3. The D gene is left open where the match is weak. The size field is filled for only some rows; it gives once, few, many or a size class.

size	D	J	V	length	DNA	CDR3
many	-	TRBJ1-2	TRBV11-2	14	TGTGCCAGCAGCTTAGGGGCCACCGAGGATGGCTACACCTTC	CASSLGATEDGYTF
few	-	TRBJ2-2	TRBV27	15	TGTGCCAGCAGTTTACTGGGGGCAAGGGAGGGGGAGCTGTTTTTT	CASSLLGAREGELFF
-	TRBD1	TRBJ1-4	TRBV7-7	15	TGTGCTAGCAGCCTAGGGGACAGGGCGGATGAAAAACTGTTTTTT	CASSLGDRADEKLFF
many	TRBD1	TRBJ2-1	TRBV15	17	TGTGCCACCAGCCCCTACAACCGGGACAGGAGGGTTTATGAGCAGTTCTTC	CATSPYNRDRRVYEQFF
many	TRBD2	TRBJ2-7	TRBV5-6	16	TGTGCCAGCAGCCCGACCGGGACTAGCGTTACCTACGAGCAGTACTTC	CASSPTGTSVTYEQYF
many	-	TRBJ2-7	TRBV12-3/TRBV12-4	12	TGTGCCAGCAGCTACAGGGCGAACGAGCAGTACTTC	CASSYRANEQYF
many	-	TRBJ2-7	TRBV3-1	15	TGTGCCAGCAGCCGCACGGAGAGGGGGGCCTACGAGCAGTACTTC	CASSRTERGAYEQYF
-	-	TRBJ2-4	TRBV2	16	TGTGCCAGCAGTGAAAGGCGGGGGCACTCCAAAAACATTCAGTACTTC	CASSERRGHSKNIQYF
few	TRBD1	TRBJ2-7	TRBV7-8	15	TGTGCCAGCAGCCCCCGGACAGGGAAATCCTACGAGCAGTACTTC	CASSPRTGKSYEQYF
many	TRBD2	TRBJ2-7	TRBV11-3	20	TGTGCCAGCAGCCCGCACCAATCCACTAGCGGGAGGGCCACATCCTACGAGCAGTACTTC	CASSPHQSTSGRATSYEQYF
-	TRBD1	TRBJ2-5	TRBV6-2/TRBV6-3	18	TGTGCCAGCAGTTACTCCGCACCGGGACAGCCAAGGTGGGAGACCCAGTACTTC	CASSYSAPGQPRWETQYF
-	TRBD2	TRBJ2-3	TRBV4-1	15	TGCGCCAGCAGCCAAGAGACGGGAGGGGCAGATACGCAGTATTTT	CASSQETGGADTQYF
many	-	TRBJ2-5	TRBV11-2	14	TGTGCCAGCAGCTTAGGGAGTTTAGAAGAGACCCAGTACTTC	CASSLGSLEETQYF
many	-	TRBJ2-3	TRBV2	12	TGTGCCAGCAGTCTTTCACAGGATACGCAGTATTTT	CASSLSQDTQYF
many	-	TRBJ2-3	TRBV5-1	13	TGCGCCAGCCGGGAGTCGGATGGAGATACGCAGTATTTT	CASRESDGDTQYF
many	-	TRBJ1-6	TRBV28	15	TGTGCCAGCACACCGCTCGGGTCGGAGTATTCACCCCTCCACTTT	CASTPLGSEYSPLHF
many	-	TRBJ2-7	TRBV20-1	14	TGCAGTGCTTCCGGGGACTTTAGCTCCTACGAGCAGTACTTC	CSASGDFSSYEQYF
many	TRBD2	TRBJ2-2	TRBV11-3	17	TGTGCCAGCAGCCCGGGACTAGCGGGAGAGTACACCGGGGAGCTGTTTTTT	CASSPGLAGEYTGELFF
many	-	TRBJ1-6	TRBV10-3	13	TGTGCCACTTCGACAGGTCCTAATTCACCCCTCCACTTT	CATSTGPNSPLHF
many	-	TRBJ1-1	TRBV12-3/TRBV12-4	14	TGTGCCAGCAGTTTGGTACAGGTGAACACTGAAGCTTTCTTT	CASSLVQVNTEAFF
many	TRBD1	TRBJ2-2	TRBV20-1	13	TGCAGTGCGATGGACAGGGCGGCCGGGGAGCTGTTTTTT	CSAMDRAAGELFF
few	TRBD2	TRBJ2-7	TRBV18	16	TGTGCCAGCTCACCAGTGACTAGCCCAATTCCATACGAGCAGTACTTC	CASSPVTSPIPYEQYF
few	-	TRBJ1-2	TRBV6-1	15	TGTGCCAGCGCCCCTGGACGTCAGGGTGACTATGGCTACACCTTC	CASAPGRQGDYGYTF
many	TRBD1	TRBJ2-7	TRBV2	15	TGTGCCAGCAGTGAAGGATTGGGACAGGGACACGAGCAGTACTTC	CASSEGLGQGHEQYF
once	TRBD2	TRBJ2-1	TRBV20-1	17	TGCAGTGCTAGGGACGCGGCTAGCGGGAGGGCCGGCAATGAGCAGTTCTTC	CSARDAASGRAGNEQFF
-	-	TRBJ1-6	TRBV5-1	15	TGCGCCAGCAGCTTGGACAGGCCGGACAATTCACCCCTCCACTTT	CASSLDRPDNSPLHF
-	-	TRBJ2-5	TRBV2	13	TGTGCCAGCGGGGAAGGGGCACAAGAGACCCAGTACTTC	CASGEGAQETQYF
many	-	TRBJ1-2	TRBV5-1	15	TGCGCCAGCAGCTTGGGCGGCAGGGCCCAACTTGGCTACACCTTC	CASSLGGRAQLGYTF
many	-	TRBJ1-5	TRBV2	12	TGTGCCAGCACAGGTACTAATCAGCCCCAGCATTTT	CASTGTNQPQHF
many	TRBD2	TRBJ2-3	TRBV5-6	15	TGTGCCAGCAGCTTGGACGGGGGGGGCACGGATACGCAGTATTTT	CASSLDGGGTDTQYF
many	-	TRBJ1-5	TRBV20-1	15	TGCAGTGCTAGAGATCTCAGGGAGCTCAATCAGCCCCAGCATTTT	CSARDLRELNQPQHF
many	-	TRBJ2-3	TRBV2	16	TGTGCCAGCAGGCCTCTTCCCGGGACTAGCACAGATACGCAGTATTTT	CASRPLPGTSTDTQYF
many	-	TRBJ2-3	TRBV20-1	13	TGCAGTGCTAGAGAGGAGCCCTTGCCTCCGCAGTATTTT	CSAREEPLPPQYF
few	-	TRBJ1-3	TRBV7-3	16	TGTGCCAGCAGCTCTATGGACCCTGGATCTGGAAACACCATATATTTT	CASSSMDPGSGNTIYF
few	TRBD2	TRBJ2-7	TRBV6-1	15	TGTGCCAGCAGGCCTAGACTAGCGGGAACCTACGAGCAGTACTTC	CASRPRLAGTYEQYF
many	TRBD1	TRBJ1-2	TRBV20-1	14	TGCAGTGCTCCTTGGACAGGGGGCGGGTATGGCTACACCTTC	CSAPWTGGGYGYTF
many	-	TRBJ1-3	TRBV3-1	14	TGTGCCAGCAGCCGCGGCTCTCAGGGAAACACCATATATTTT	CASSRGSQGNTIYF
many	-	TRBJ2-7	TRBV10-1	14	TGCGCCAGCAGTGAAGACCCCCACTCCTACGAGCAGTACTTC	CASSEDPHSYEQYF
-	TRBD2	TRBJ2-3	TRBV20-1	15	TGCAGTGCAAACCTTGGAGCGGGAGTTGATGATACGCAGTATTTT	CSANLGAGVDDTQYF
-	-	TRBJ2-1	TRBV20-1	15	TGCAGTGCTAGGCTCCTCGAAAGGGTATACAATGAGCAGTTCTTC	CSARLLERVYNEQFF
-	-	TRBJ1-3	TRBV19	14	TGTGCCACGAATCAGGGGACAAAAAGAAACACCATATATTTT	CATNQGTKRNTIYF
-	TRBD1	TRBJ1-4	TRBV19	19	TGTGCCAGCGCATTAGCACGACAGGGCGTAGGTGCAGCTAATGAAAAACTGTTTTTT	CASALARQGVGAANEKLFF
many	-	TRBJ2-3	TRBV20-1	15	TGCAGTGCTAGGGGACGGGACTTCAACACAGATACGCAGTATTTT	CSARGRDFNTDTQYF
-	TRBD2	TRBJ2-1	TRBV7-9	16	TGTGCCAGCAGCCTTACTAGCGGGGGGGCCGGGAATGAGCAGTTCTTC	CASSLTSGGAGNEQFF
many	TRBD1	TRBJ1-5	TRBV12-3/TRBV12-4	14	TGTGCCAGCAGTTTAGCGACAGGGAAGGGGGCCCAGCATTTT	CASSLATGKGAQHF
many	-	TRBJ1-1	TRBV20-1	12	TGCAGTGCTACGGGGGGGCGTTTGGAAGCTTTCTTT	CSATGGRLEAFF
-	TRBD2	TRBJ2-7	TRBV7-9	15	TGTGCCAGCAGCTTGGCCGGGAGGGCTCCCGACGAGCAGTACTTC	CASSLAGRAPDEQYF
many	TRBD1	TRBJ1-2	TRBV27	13	TGTGCCAGCAGTCCGGACAGGGTAACTGGCTACACCTTC	CASSPDRVTGYTF
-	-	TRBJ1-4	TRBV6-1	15	TGTGCCAGCAGTGAGGGCCAAGGTCTCAATGAAAAACTGTTTTTT	CASSEGQGLNEKLFF
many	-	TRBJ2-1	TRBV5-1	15	TGCGCCAGCAGCTTGACGACTAGAGTCGCCAACGAGCAGTTCTTC	CASSLTTRVANEQFF
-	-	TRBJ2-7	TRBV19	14	TGTGCCAGTAGTCCCGGGACGGAGGACTACGAGCAGTACTTC	CASSPGTEDYEQYF
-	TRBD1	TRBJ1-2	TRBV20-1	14	TGCAGTGCTAGAGCCGGGACAGGGCTCGTTGTCTACACCTTC	CSARAGTGLVVYTF